The 18 T cell receptor beta chains given below trace back to one sample, sequenced in a study of OX40 agonist ivuxolimab in advanced cancers. Data came from immunoSEQ multiplex PCR; TCRdb stores just in-frame clones and leaves some out. The data contain about 70,000 clones, around nine tenths of them singletons. The source was CD4+ or CD8+ T cells sorted from blood, collected in a trial of the OX40 agonist ivuxolimab. Receptors originate from an adult with an advanced solid tumor such as melanoma, head and neck, liver or kidney cancer.

The J gene is TRBJ2-7, the V gene TRBV6-5; D gene unclear. Germline CDR1 and CDR2: MNHEY and SVGAGI. The germline V and J ends were trimmed by 0 bases and 1 base, with 7 bases remaining between them. This CDR3 region has 14 residues. CDR3 coding DNA: TGTGCCAGCAGTTACTCGTTCAGTTCCTACGAGCAGTACTTC. It is translated as CASSYSFSSYEQYF.

The chain carries TRBV10-1 and TRBJ2-7, with D unclear. The CDR3 loop spans 17 amino acids. The germline gives CDR1 WNHNN, CDR2 SYGVQD (reference sequence). V lost 0 bases and J lost 1, with 16 bases in between. CDR3 coding DNA: TGCGCCAGCAGTGAGTCACCCTTTGACGACCGGTCCTACGAGCAGTACTTC. Translation: CASSESPFDDRSYEQYF.

This chain joins TRBV7-2 and TRBJ2-5; maybe TRBD2 (6 bases). The closer fit of TRBJ2-7 to the DNA end suggests the J call may be wrong. This CDR3 is 13 amino acids long. Germline V gene sequence: CDR1 SGHTA, CDR2 FQGNSA. CDR3 sequence (DNA): TGTGCCAGCAGCCTCCGGGACTTAAACGAGCAGTACTTC. It codes for CASSLRDLNEQYF.

The J gene is TRBJ2-1, the V gene TRBV6-5; a weak D match, TRBD2 (7 bases). Trimming took off 0 bases at V and 6 bases at J, with 15 bases between the two ends. The CDR3 length is 16 residues. The germline gives CDR1 MNHEY, CDR2 SVGAGI. The CDR3, as DNA: TGTGCCAGCAGTTACTCGGGAGGGGGGGGCCGCAATGAGCAGTTCTTC. This codes for CASSYSGGGGRNEQFF.

The genes are TRBV19 and TRBJ2-4, with D possibly called TRBD1 or TRBD2 (5 bases each). There are 15 residues in the CDR3. CDR1 is LNHDA and CDR2 is SQIVND in the germline V gene (reference sequence). Trimming took 5 bases from V and 0 from J, leaving 11 bases between them. As DNA, the CDR3 is TGTGCCAGTAGTCCCCTGGGGGTAGCCAAAAACATTCAGTACTTC. It is translated as CASSPLGVAKNIQYF.

The rearrangement uses TRBV7-6 and TRBJ2-3; D could derive from TRBD1 or TRBD2 (5 bases each). Trimming cost V 1 base and J 4 bases, with 12 bases left between them. The CDR3 loop spans 15 amino acids. Germline CDR1 reads SGHVS; CDR2 reads FNYEAQ. The CDR3 protein is CASSLETLGADTQYF. The CDR3 DNA sequence: TGTGCCAGCAGCTTAGAGACACTAGGGGCAGATACGCAGTATTTT.

The genes are TRBV20-1 and TRBJ2-7, with TRBD2 identical over 7 bases. With 3 bases clipped from V and 5 bases from J, the junction kept 1 base outside the gene matches. The CDR3 is made up of 11 amino acids. Germline V gives CDR1 DFQATT, CDR2 SNEGSKA (reference sequence). In nucleotides, the CDR3 is TGCAGTGCTAGTCTAGCGGACGAGCAGTACTTC. As protein: CSASLADEQYF.

This chain uses TRBV6-6 with TRBJ1-3, with TRBD1 matching over 7 bases. CDR3 length equals 15 residues. With V trimmed by 5 bases and J by 2 bases, 6 bases remained unmatched. Germline lookup yields CDR1 MNHNY and CDR2 SVGAGI (reference sequence). DNA of the CDR3: TGTGCCAGCAGTCCTTCCGGACAGGCTGGAAACACCATATATTTT. It yields the protein CASSPSGQAGNTIYF.

The rearrangement uses TRBV29-1 and TRBJ2-3; D not resolved. CDR1 is SQVTM and CDR2 is ANQGSEA in the germline V gene. The CDR3 covers 14 residues. The V end lost 4 bases, the J end lost 0 bases, and 11 bases lay between the germline ends. Here the CDR3 DNA reads TGCAGCGTTGGGGTGGCGCCGAGCACAGATACGCAGTATTTT. Its translation: CSVGVAPSTDTQYF.

V usage is TRBV7-8 and J usage is TRBJ2-4; tentatively, D is TRBD1 or TRBD2 (6 bases each). V was shortened by 5 bases and J by 7 bases, with 12 bases between the two germline ends. The V gene's germline CDR1 is SGHVS and CDR2 FQNEAQ. The CDR3 has 13 amino acids. This CDR3 reads CASSPRRGNIQYF. As DNA, the CDR3 is TGTGCCAGCAGCCCCCGGAGGGGGAACATTCAGTACTTC.

This rearrangement joins TRBV28 to TRBJ1-2; D is unclear. V lost 2 bases and J 8 bases, leaving 9 bases between the germline ends. This CDR3 contains 12 residues. Germline V gives CDR1 MDHEN, CDR2 SYDVKM. CDR3 sequence: CASSLNLGGYTF. CDR3 nucleotides: TGTGCCAGCAGTTTAAATCTTGGGGGCTACACCTTC.

This rearrangement joins TRBV21-1 to TRBJ2-3; the table's TRBD2 call for D was not verified on the DNA. TRBV21-1 is designated a pseudogene. CDR3 length: 17 amino acids. CDR3: CASSKDASGYSTDTQYF. CDR3 DNA sequence: TGTGCCAGCAGCAAAGATGCTAGCGGATATAGCACAGATACGCAGTATTTT.

This clone was observed once. The J gene is TRBJ1-4, the V gene TRBV5-6, with D possibly matching TRBD1 (6 bases). The CDR3 consists of 14 residues. Looked up from germline, CDR1 is SGHDT and CDR2 is YYEEEE. V was clipped by 2 bases and J by 6 bases, with 11 bases between them. CDR3 DNA: TGTGCCAGCAGCTTCACAGGGCGGTATGAAAAACTGTTTTTT. Its protein is CASSFTGRYEKLFF.

This sequence joins TRBV6-5 and TRBJ2-1; a possible D gene is TRBD2 (6 bases). The V end was cut by 0 bases, the J end by 0 bases, with 9 bases between. The CDR3 sequence is 16 residues long. Germline CDR1 MNHEY, CDR2 SVGAGI. Written as DNA, the CDR3 is TGTGCCAGCAGTTACTCCTCGGAGGGCTCCTACAATGAGCAGTTCTTC. This sequence encodes CASSYSSEGSYNEQFF.

The rearrangement joins TRBV19 to TRBJ2-2; possibly TRBD1 for D (6 bases). V was trimmed by 5 bases and J by 6 bases, leaving 16 bases between them. CDR1 is LNHDA, CDR2 SQIVND, per germline (reference sequence). CDR3 length: 15 amino acids. The CDR3 nucleotides read TGTGCCAGTAGTTCTCCCAGGGGCGCGGCCGGGGAGCTGTTTTTT. Protein: CASSSPRGAAGELFF.

The chain joins TRBV14 to TRBJ1-1; 7 nucleotides agree with TRBD1. Trimming cost V 2 bases and J 6 bases; bases outside gene matches: 9. Germline V gene data show CDR1 as SGHDN and CDR2 as FVKESK. This CDR3 region has 15 residues. The CDR3 is CASSQLTSGGAEAFF. CDR3 bases: TGTGCCAGCAGCCAACTAACTTCAGGGGGGGCTGAAGCTTTCTTT. Using reference TRBV14 and TRBJ1-1 for the parts outside the CDR3, the full variable domain is EAGVTQFPSHSVIEKGQTVTLRCDPISGHDNLYWYRRVMGKEIKFLLHFVKESKQDESGMPNNRFLAERTGGTYSTLKVQPAELEDSGVYFCASSQLTSGGAEAFFGQGTRLTVV.

The V call is TRBV7-2, the J call TRBJ1-2; D is ambiguous. The CDR3 is made up of 15 amino acids. Trimming pared 4 bases from V and 4 bases from J, leaving 16 bases between. Germline CDR1 reads SGHTA; CDR2 reads FQGNSA. The CDR3 sequence: CASSSGGRLPYGYTF. As DNA, the CDR3 is TGTGCCAGCAGCTCAGGAGGGCGTCTCCCCTATGGCTACACCTTC.

The chain recombines TRBV15 with TRBJ2-2; possibly TRBD2 for D (5 bases). Germline CDR1 and CDR2: LNHNV and YYDKDF (reference sequence). With 0 bases removed from V and 2 bases from J, the gap between germline ends came to 10 bases. The CDR3 contains 16 residues. CDR3 sequence (DNA): TGTGCCACCAGCAGAGATCTGCTAGCCAACACCGGGGAGCTGTTTTTT. Amino acid sequence: CATSRDLLANTGELFF.